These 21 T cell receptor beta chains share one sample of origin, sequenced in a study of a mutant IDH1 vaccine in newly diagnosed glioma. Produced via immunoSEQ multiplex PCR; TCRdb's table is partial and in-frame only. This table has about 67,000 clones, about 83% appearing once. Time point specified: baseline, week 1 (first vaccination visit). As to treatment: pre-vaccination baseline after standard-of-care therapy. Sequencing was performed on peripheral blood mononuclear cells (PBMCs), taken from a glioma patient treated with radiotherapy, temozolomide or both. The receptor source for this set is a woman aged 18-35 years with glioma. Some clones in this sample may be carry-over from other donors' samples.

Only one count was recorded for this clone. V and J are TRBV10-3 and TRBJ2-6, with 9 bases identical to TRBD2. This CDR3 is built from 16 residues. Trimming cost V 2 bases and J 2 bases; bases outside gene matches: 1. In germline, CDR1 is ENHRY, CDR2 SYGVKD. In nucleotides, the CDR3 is TGTGCCATCAGTGAGAGCGGGGGGACTGGGGCCAACGTCCTGACTTTC. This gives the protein CAISESGGTGANVLTF.

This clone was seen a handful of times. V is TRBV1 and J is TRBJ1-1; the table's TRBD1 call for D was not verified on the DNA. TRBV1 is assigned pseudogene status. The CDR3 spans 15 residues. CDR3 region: CTSSQKTQGFTEAFF. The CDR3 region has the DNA TGCACCAGCAGCCAAAAAACTCAGGGTTTTACTGAAGCTTTCTTT.

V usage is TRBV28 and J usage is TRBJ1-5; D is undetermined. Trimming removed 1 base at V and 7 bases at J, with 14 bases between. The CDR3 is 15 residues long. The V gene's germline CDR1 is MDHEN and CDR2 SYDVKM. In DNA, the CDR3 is TGTGCCAGCAGTTTATATCTGGGAGCGGACCAGCCCCAGCATTTT. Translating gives CASSLYLGADQPQHF.

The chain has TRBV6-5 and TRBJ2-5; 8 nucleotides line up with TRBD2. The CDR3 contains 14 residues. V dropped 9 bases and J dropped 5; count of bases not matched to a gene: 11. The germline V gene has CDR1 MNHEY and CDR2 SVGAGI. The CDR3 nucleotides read TGTGCCAGTGCTGAGCGGGAGTCTCAGGAGACCCAGTACTTC. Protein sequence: CASAERESQETQYF.

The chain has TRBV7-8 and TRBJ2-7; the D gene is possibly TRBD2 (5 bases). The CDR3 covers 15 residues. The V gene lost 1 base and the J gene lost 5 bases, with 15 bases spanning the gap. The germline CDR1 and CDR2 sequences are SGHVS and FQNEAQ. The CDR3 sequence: CASSLGDYLRNEQYF. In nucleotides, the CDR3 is TGTGCCAGCAGCTTAGGAGACTACCTCAGGAACGAGCAGTACTTC.

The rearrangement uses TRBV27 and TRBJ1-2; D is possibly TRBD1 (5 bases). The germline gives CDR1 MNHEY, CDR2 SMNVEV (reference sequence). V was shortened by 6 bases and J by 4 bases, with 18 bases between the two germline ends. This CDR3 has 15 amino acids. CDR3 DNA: TGTGCCAGCAGCCCGGGGGGAGGATTGAGCTATGGCTACACCTTC. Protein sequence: CASSPGGGLSYGYTF.

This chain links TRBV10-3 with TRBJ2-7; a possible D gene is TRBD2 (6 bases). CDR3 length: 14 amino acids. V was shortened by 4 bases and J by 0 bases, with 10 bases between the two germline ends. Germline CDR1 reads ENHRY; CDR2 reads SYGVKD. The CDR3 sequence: CAISGLGGSYEQYF. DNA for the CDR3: TGTGCCATCAGTGGATTGGGGGGCTCCTACGAGCAGTACTTC.

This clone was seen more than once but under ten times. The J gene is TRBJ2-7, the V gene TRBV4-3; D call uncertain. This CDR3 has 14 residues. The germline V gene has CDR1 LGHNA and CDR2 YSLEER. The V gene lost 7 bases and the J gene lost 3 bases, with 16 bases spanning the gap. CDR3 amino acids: CASTPALGFYEQYF. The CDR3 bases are TGCGCCAGCACTCCCGCCCTGGGTTTCTACGAGCAGTACTTC.

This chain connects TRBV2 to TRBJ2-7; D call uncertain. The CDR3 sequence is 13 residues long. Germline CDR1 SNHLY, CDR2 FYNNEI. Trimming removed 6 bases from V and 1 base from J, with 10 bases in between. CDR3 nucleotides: TGTGCCAGCAGGGATCGGTGGTCCTACGAGCAGTACTTC. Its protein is CASRDRWSYEQYF.

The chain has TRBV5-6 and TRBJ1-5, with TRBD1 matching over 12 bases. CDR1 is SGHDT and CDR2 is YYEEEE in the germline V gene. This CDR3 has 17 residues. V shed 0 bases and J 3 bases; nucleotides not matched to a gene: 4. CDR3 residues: CASSLEGQGAVNQPQHF. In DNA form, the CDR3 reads TGTGCCAGCAGCTTGGAGGGACAGGGGGCCGTCAATCAGCCCCAGCATTTT.

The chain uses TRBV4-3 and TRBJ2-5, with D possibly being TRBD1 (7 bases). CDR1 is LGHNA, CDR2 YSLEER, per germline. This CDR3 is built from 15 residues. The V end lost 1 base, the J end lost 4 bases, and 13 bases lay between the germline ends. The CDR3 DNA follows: TGCGCCAGCAGCCAAGTCGGCCAGGGGGGAGAGACCCAGTACTTC. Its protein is CASSQVGQGGETQYF.

The CDR3 here is CAWSVLSGQGSYEQYF. The CDR3 DNA is TGTGCCTGGAGTGTATTATCCGGACAGGGGTCCTACGAGCAGTACTTC. V is TRBV30 and J is TRBJ2-7; 9 bases match TRBD1. V was clipped by 0 bases and J by 1 base; unmatched bases: 7. Germline loops: CDR1 GTSNPN, CDR2 SVGIG (reference sequence). CDR3 length: 16 amino acids.

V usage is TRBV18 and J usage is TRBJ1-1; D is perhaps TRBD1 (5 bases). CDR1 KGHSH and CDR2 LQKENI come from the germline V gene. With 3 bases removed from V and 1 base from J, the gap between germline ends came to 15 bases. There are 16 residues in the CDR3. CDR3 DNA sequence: TGTGCCAGCTCACCCTGGCGGGGCCGGGGGAACACTGAAGCTTTCTTT. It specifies CASSPWRGRGNTEAFF.

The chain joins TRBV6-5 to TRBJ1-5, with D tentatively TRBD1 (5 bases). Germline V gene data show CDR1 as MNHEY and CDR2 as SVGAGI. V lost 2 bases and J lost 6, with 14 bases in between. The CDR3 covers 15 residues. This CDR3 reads CASSYDSGGGQPQHF. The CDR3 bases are TGTGCCAGCAGTTACGATTCGGGGGGAGGTCAGCCCCAGCATTTT.

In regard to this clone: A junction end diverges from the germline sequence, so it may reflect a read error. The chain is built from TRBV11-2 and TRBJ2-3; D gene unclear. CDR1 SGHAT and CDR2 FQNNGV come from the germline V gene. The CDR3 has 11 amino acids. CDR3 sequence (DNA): TGTGCCAGCGGCTTCACAGATACGCAGTATTTT. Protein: CASGFTDTQYF.

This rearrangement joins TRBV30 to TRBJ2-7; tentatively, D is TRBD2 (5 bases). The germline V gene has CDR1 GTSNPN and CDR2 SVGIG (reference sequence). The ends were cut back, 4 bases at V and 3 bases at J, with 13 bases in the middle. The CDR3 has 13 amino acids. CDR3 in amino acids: CAWKVRGYYEQYF. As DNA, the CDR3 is TGTGCCTGGAAGGTTCGGGGATACTACGAGCAGTACTTC.

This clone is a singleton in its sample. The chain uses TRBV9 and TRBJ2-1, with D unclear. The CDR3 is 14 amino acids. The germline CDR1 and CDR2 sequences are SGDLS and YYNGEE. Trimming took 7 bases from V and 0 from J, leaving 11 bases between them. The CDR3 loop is CASDLRSSYNEQFF. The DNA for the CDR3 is TGTGCCAGCGATTTAAGAAGCTCCTACAATGAGCAGTTCTTC.

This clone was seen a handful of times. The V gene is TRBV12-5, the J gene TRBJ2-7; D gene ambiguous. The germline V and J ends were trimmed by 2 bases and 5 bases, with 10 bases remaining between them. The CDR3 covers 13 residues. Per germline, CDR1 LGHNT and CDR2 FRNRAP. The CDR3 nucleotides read TGTGCTAGTGGTTTGTGGAACAGCCACGAGCAGTACTTC. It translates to CASGLWNSHEQYF.

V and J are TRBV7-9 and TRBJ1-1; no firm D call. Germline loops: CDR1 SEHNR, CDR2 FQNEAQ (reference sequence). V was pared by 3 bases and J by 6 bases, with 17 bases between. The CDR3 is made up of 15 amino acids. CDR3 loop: CASSFPERVGPEAFF. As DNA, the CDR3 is TGTGCCAGCAGCTTCCCCGAGCGGGTAGGGCCTGAAGCTTTCTTT.

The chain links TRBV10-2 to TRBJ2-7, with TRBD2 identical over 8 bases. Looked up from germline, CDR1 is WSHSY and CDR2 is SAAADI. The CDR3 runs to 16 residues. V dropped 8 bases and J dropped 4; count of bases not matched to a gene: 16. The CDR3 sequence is CASSVNIAGKLYEQYF. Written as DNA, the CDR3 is TGCGCCAGCTCCGTAAATATAGCGGGAAAGTTGTACGAGCAGTACTTC.

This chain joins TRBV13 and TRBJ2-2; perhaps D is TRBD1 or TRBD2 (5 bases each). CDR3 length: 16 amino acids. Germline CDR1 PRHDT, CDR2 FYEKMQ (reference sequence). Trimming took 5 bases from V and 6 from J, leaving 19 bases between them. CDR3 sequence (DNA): TGTGCCAGCAGCCCCAGTGAGGGCGAGGGGTCCGGGGAGCTGTTTTTT. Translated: CASSPSEGEGSGELFF.